These T cell receptor beta chains were read from a single sample in a study of T cell responses to AZD1222 COVID-19 vaccine. Profiled with immunoSEQ multiplex PCR; TCRdb holds only in-frame clones, not every one. The sample contains over 50,000 clones, roughly four fifths of which appear only once. The sample in question was peripheral blood, obtained 28 days after the second AZD1222 dose. The receptors originated from an adult who received the AZD1222 COVID-19 vaccine. Each CDR3 is given with its conserved first and last residue. Each record gives: V gene, clone size, J gene, D gene, CDR3 DNA, CDR3 protein. The D gene is left open where the match is weak. Clone size is stated in some rows and not others, as once, few, many or a class when expanded.

>TRBV19|-|TRBJ2-2|TRBD1
TGTGCCAGTAGGCGACAGGGGGACACCGGGGAGCTGTTTTTT
CASRRQGDTGELFF
>TRBV28|-|TRBJ2-7|-
TGTGCCAGCAGTTTGGGGGCGAGGGAGCAGTACTTC
CASSLGAREQYF
>TRBV30|-|TRBJ2-1|-
TGTGCCTGGAGTGTTTTCTCCTACAATGAGCAGTTCTTC
CAWSVFSYNEQFF
>TRBV28|-|TRBJ2-3|-
TGTGCCAGCAGTGAACTAGGCCGGGGCGCAGATACGCAGTATTTT
CASSELGRGADTQYF
>TRBV7-2|-|TRBJ1-1|-
TGTGCCAGCAGCCAAGCGCCAGGGAGAGCTTTCTTT
CASSQAPGRAFF
>TRBV7-2|-|TRBJ2-3|-
TGTGCCAGCAGCCCTCAAACGAGGCCCAACACAGATACGCAGTATTTT
CASSPQTRPNTDTQYF
>TRBV4-1|once|TRBJ2-6|-
TGCGCCAGCACGGGCCCTAGAGGGAGGGGGTCTGGGGCCAACGTCCTGACTTTC
CASTGPRGRGSGANVLTF
>TRBV5-1|-|TRBJ1-1|-
TGCGCCAGCAGCCTCCAGCCCATGAACACTGAAGCTTTCTTT
CASSLQPMNTEAFF
>TRBV7-8|many|TRBJ2-1|TRBD2
TGTGCCAGCAGCCACACTCTCGGACTAGCGGGAGGGTTCAATGAGCAGTTCTTC
CASSHTLGLAGGFNEQFF
>TRBV7-3|-|TRBJ2-3|TRBD2
TGTGCCAGCAGTCGTGCGGGAGGGAGCACAGATACGCAGTATTTT
CASSRAGGSTDTQYF
>TRBV12-5|-|TRBJ2-3|-
TGTGCTAGTGGTTTTTTTCCCCCAAGGTCCACAGATACGCAGTATTTT
CASGFFPPRSTDTQYF
>TRBV27|-|TRBJ1-5|TRBD1
TGTGCCAGCAGAAGGACAGGGTTCGATCAGCCCCAGCATTTT
CASRRTGFDQPQHF
>TRBV9|-|TRBJ2-7|-
TGTGCCAGCAGCCCGCGTTTCGACAGCTCCTACGAGCAGTACTTC
CASSPRFDSSYEQYF
>TRBV7-9|-|TRBJ1-5|-
TGTGCCTTAGGACCGCTTAGGAGCAATCAGCCCCAGCATTTT
CALGPLRSNQPQHF
>TRBV7-2|-|TRBJ2-7|TRBD2
TGTGCCAGCAGCTTTTCCGTTGTGACTAGCGGATTCTACGAGCAGTACTTC
CASSFSVVTSGFYEQYF
>TRBV7-9|-|TRBJ2-7|TRBD1
TGTGCCAGCAGCACAGGGGTCGGTGGGGGAGACGAGCAGTACTTC
CASSTGVGGGDEQYF
>TRBV3-1/TRBV3-2|-|TRBJ2-7|-
TGTGCCAGCAGCCCCTGGCGGGGCGAGCAGTACTTC
CASSPWRGEQYF
>TRBV5-1|-|TRBJ1-5|-
TGCGCCAGCAGCTGGGGAGGGGCCGATCAGCCCCAGCATTTT
CASSWGGADQPQHF
>TRBV28|-|TRBJ2-2|-
TGTGCCAGCAGTCCCCCGGGGGCTGGCACCGGGGAGCTGTTTTTT
CASSPPGAGTGELFF
>TRBV5-6|-|TRBJ2-7|-
TGTGCCAGCAGCCTTGGGAACACCCTATACGAGCAGTACTTC
CASSLGNTLYEQYF
>TRBV28|-|TRBJ2-7|-
TGTGCCAGCAGTCCCCAGACAGCTTCCTACGAGCAGTACTTC
CASSPQTASYEQYF
>TRBV10-3|-|TRBJ1-1|-
TGTGCCATCAGCCCCAGGGCGAACACTGAAGCTTTCTTT
CAISPRANTEAFF
>TRBV9|-|TRBJ2-7|-
TGTGCCAGCAGCGTAGAGGGGGGAGGCAGGTACGAGCAGTACTTC
CASSVEGGGRYEQYF
>TRBV7-2|-|TRBJ2-2|TRBD1
TGTGCCAGCAGCTCAATCACAGGGGCCGGGGAGCTGTTTTTT
CASSSITGAGELFF